One sample yielded the 11 T cell receptor beta chains listed below, sequenced in a study of response to subunit inactivated influenza vaccine. Each CDR3 protein gets one entry after TCRdb re-called the RT-PCR reads with MiXCR. Here the sample spans 500,000 to 550,000 distinct CDR3 sequences, under 30% being singletons. The sample was also linked to a second study, of T cells expressing NK-cell markers. That work states: The authors generated TCR beta cDNA through 5'RACE template switching with UMIs.

The input for sequencing was CD4+ T cells sorted from PBMCs, taken about 12 days after vaccination. These receptors came from a man in his fifties or sixties who received an inactivated influenza vaccine.

The V call is TRBV4-2, the J call TRBJ2-1, with D perhaps matching TRBD2 (5 bases). There are 16 residues in the CDR3. The germline V gene encodes CDR1 LGHNA and CDR2 YNFKEQ. Trimming removed 0 bases at V and 1 base at J, with 10 bases between. CDR3 sequence: CASSQEAAASYNEQFF. The CDR3 region has the DNA TGTGCCAGCAGCCAAGAGGCAGCGGCGTCCTACAATGAGCAGTTCTTC.

Turning to this clonotype: The junction and the germline gene differ at one end; a read error may be behind it. This rearrangement joins TRBV3-1 to TRBJ2-7, with TRBD2 identical over 12 bases. Germline values: CDR1 LGHDT, CDR2 YNNKEL (reference sequence). This CDR3 has 15 residues. CDR3 sequence (DNA): TGTGTCAGCAGCCACACTAGCGGGGGGATCTACGAGCAGTACTTC. This encodes CVSSHTSGGIYEQYF.

The chain links TRBV5-4 to TRBJ2-3; 8 bases line up with TRBD1. The CDR3 is 14 residues long. Trimming cost V 4 bases and J 4 bases; bases outside gene matches: 5. CDR1 is SGHNT and CDR2 is YYREEE in the germline V gene (reference sequence). The CDR3 spells CASSAGQGPDTQYF. For the CDR3, the DNA is TGTGCCAGCAGCGCAGGACAGGGCCCAGATACGCAGTATTTT.

The V and J genes are TRBV18 and TRBJ1-5; D not certain. V lost 3 bases, J lost 4 bases, and 10 bases lay in between. This CDR3 has 14 amino acids. From germline, CDR1 is KGHSH and CDR2 LQKENI. The CDR3 sequence: CASSPGSQNQPQHF. In DNA form, the CDR3 reads TGTGCCAGCTCACCCGGGTCTCAGAATCAGCCCCAGCATTTT.

This clonotype was seen a handful of times. This chain uses TRBV7-9 with TRBJ1-5; possibly TRBD1 for D (6 bases). V lost 3 bases and J 6 bases, leaving 9 bases between the germline ends. This CDR3 spans 13 amino acids. Germline V gives CDR1 SEHNR, CDR2 FQNEAQ (reference sequence). In nucleotides, the CDR3 is TGTGCCAGCAGCTTCAGGGGTGGTCAGCCCCAGCATTTT. Translated: CASSFRGGQPQHF.

This clonotype showed up many times. The rearrangement links TRBV29-1 to TRBJ2-7, with D perhaps matching TRBD2 (6 bases). Germline V lookup: CDR1 SQVTM, CDR2 ANQGSEA. Trimming removed 6 bases from V and 0 bases from J, with 18 bases in between. The CDR3 length is 15 residues. The CDR3 sequence is CSVLFPGLRSYEQYF. The CDR3 bases are TGCAGCGTCTTGTTCCCGGGACTCCGCTCCTACGAGCAGTACTTC.

V is TRBV20-1 and J is TRBJ2-1, with unresolved D. Germline V gene sequence: CDR1 DFQATT, CDR2 SNEGSKA (reference sequence). Trimming stripped 1 base from V and 5 bases from J, with 9 bases between. The CDR3 totals 13 residues. The CDR3 DNA reads as TGCAGTGCTAGAGTCCCTGGAAACAATGAGCAGTTCTTC. It codes for CSARVPGNNEQFF.

The CDR3 region is CASGDRTGGYGYTF. CDR3 sequence (DNA): TGTGCCAGCGGCGATCGGACAGGGGGTTATGGCTACACCTTC. This chain connects TRBV12-3 or TRBV12-4 to TRBJ1-2; 10 bases agree with TRBD1. Germline trimming cut 8 bases from V and 5 bases from J; bases unmatched to any gene: 8. There are 14 residues in the CDR3.

J is TRBJ2-2 and V is TRBV2; D uncertain. CDR3 length equals 11 residues. Trimming took off 7 bases at V and 7 bases at J, with 7 bases between the two ends. Per the germline V gene, CDR1 is SNHLY and CDR2 is FYNNEI. This chain's CDR3 is CASNRLGELFF. CDR3 nucleotides: TGTGCCAGCAATCGACTCGGGGAGCTGTTTTTT.

This clonotype was detected a few times. This rearrangement joins TRBV28 to TRBJ2-4; TRBD2 aligns across 13 bases. This CDR3 has 18 amino acids. V was clipped by 6 bases and J by 0 bases; unmatched bases: 8. CDR1 and CDR2 from the germline V gene are MDHEN and SYDVKM. The CDR3 reads CASSRRLAGGSAKNIQYF. In nucleotides, the CDR3 is TGTGCCAGCAGCAGGCGACTAGCGGGAGGCTCAGCCAAAAACATTCAGTACTTC.

This clonotype occurred many times. The rearrangement links TRBV18 to TRBJ1-1; D may be TRBD1 (5 bases). CDR3 size: 14 residues. Germline CDR1 is KGHSH and CDR2 is LQKENI. V gave up 3 bases and J gave up 5 bases, with 13 bases separating them. CDR3 residues: CASSPSGAGTEAFF. The CDR3 DNA reads as TGTGCCAGCTCACCTTCCGGGGCAGGGACTGAAGCTTTCTTT. Filled out from reference TRBV18 and TRBJ1-1, the complete variable domain reads NAGVMQNPRHLVRRRGQEARLRCSPMKGHSHVYWYRQLPEEGLKFMVYLQKENIIDESGMPKERFSAEFPKEGPSILRIQQVVRGDSAAYFCASSPSGAGTEAFFGQGTRLTVV.